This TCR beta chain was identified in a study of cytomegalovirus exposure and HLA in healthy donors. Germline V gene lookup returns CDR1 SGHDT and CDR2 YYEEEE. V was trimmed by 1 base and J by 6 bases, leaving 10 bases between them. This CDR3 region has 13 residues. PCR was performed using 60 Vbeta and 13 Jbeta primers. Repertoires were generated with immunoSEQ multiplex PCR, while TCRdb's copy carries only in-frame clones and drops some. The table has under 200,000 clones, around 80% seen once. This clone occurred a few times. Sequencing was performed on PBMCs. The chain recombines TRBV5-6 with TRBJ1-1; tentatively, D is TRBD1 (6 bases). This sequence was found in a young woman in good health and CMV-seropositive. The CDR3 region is CASSLHSGAEAFF. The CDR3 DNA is TGTGCCAGCAGCTTGCACTCAGGGGCTGAAGCTTTCTTT.